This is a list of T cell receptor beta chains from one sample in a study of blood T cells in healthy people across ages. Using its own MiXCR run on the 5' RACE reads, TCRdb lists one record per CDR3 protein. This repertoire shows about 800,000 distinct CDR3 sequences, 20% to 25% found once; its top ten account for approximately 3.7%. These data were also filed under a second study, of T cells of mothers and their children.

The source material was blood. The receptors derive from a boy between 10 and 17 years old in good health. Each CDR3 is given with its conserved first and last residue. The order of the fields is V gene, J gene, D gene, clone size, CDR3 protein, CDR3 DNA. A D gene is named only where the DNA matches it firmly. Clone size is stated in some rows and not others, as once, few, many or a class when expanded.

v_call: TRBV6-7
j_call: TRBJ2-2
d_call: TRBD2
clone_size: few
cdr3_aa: CASSYSRSGGEATGELFF
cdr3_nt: TGTGCCAGCAGTTACTCGAGATCGGGGGGTGAAGCCACCGGGGAGCTGTTTTTT

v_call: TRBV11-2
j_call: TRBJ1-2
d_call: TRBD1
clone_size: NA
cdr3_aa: CASSLTTGGLYGYTF
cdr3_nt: TGTGCCAGCAGCTTAACGACAGGGGGACTCTATGGCTACACCTTC

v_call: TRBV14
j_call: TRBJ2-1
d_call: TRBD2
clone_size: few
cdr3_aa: CASSHRLAGVYNEQFF
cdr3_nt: TGTGCCAGCAGCCACCGACTAGCGGGGGTTTACAATGAGCAGTTCTTC

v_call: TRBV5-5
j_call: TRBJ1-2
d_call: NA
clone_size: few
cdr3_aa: CASISARYGYTF
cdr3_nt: TGTGCCAGCATTTCGGCCAGGTATGGCTACACCTTC

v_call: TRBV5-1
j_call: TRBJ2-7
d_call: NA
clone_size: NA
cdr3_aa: CASSSWAGIVHEQYF
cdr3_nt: TGCGCCAGCAGCTCATGGGCTGGGATTGTGCACGAGCAGTACTTC

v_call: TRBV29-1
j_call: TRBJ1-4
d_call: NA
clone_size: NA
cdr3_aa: CSATGGFTEKLFF
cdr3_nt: TGCAGCGCCACCGGAGGGTTTACTGAAAAACTGTTTTTT

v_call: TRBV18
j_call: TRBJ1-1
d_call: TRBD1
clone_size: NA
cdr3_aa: CASSDRTGSNTEAFF
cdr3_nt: TGTGCCAGCTCAGATCGGACAGGGTCGAACACTGAAGCTTTCTTT

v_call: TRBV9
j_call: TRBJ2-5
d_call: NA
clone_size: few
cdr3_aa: CASSVGGGREETQYF
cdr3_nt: TGTGCCAGCAGCGTAGGGGGGGGGCGCGAAGAGACCCAGTACTTC

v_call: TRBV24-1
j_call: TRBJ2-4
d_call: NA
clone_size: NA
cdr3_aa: CATSETTSAGDIPYF
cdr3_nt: TGTGCCACCAGTGAAACTACTAGTGCGGGGGACATTCCGTACTTC

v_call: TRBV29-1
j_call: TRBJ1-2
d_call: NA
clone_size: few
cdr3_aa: CSAIDRDLYGYTF
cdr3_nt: TGCAGCGCTATCGACCGAGACCTCTATGGCTACACCTTC

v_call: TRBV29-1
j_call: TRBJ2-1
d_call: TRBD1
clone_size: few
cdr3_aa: CSVHRGSYNEQFF
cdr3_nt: TGCAGCGTACACAGGGGTAGCTACAATGAGCAGTTCTTC

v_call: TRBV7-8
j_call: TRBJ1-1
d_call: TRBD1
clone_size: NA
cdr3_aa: CASSEGQGSPEAFF
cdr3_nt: TGTGCCAGCAGCGAGGGACAGGGGTCTCCTGAAGCTTTCTTT

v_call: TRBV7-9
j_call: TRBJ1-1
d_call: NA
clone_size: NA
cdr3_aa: CASRILSGTEAFF
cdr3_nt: TGTGCCAGCAGAATCTTATCGGGAACTGAAGCTTTCTTT

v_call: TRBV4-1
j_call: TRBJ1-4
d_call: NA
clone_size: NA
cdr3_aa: CASSQVFRATNEKLFF
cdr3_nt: TGCGCCAGCAGCCAAGTTTTCCGGGCAACTAATGAAAAACTGTTTTTT

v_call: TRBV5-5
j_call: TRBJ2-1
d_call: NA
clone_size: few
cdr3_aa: CASSPVMTDYDNEQFF
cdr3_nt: TGTGCCAGCAGCCCCGTGATGACGGACTACGACAATGAGCAGTTCTTC

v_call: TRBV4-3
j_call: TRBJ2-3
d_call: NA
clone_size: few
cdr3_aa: CASSQARDFQSSTDTQYF
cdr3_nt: TGCGCCAGCAGCCAGGCGCGGGACTTTCAATCTAGCACAGATACGCAGTATTTT

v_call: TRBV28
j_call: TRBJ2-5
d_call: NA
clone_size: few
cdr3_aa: CASSYPAGEETQYF
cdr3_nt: TGTGCCAGCAGTTACCCGGCAGGGGAAGAGACCCAGTACTTC

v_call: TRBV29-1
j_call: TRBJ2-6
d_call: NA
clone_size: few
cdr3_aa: CSVVGGSGANVLTF
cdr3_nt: TGCAGCGTTGTAGGAGGGTCTGGGGCCAACGTCCTGACTTTC

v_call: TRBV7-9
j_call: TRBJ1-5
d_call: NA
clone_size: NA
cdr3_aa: CASSTDRSNQPQHF
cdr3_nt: TGTGCCAGCAGTACAGACAGGAGTAATCAGCCCCAGCATTTT

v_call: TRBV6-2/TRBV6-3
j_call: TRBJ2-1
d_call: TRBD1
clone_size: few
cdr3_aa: CASSAGRDRQYNEQFF
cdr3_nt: TGTGCCAGCAGCGCCGGCCGGGACAGACAATACAATGAGCAGTTCTTC

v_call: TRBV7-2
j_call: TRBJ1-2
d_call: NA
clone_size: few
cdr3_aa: CASSLVRQIYYGYTF
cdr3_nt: TGTGCCAGCAGCTTAGTGAGACAGATATACTATGGCTACACCTTC

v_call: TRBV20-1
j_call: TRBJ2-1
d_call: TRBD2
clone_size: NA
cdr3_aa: CSPGPSGRVSYNEQFF
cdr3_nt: TGCAGTCCCGGACCTAGCGGGAGGGTATCCTACAATGAGCAGTTCTTC

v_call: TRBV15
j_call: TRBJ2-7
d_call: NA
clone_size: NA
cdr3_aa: CATSSDRPYEQYF
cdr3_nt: TGTGCCACCAGCAGCGACAGACCCTACGAGCAGTACTTC

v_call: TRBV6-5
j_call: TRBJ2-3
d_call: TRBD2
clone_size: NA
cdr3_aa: CASSSGTSGSRSTDTQYF
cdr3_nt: TGTGCCAGCAGTTCCGGGACTAGCGGGTCGAGAAGCACAGATACGCAGTATTTT

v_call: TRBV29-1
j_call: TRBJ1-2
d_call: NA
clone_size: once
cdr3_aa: CSAPVGGSDGYTF
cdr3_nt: TGCAGCGCTCCGGTGGGGGGGAGTGATGGCTACACCTTC

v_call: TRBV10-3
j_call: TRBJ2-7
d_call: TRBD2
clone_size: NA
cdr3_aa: CAISGLAGLSYEQYF
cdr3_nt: TGTGCCATCAGTGGACTAGCGGGTCTCTCCTACGAGCAGTACTTC

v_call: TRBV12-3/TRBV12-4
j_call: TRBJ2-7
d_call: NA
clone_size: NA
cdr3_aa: CARSLAPRQKDYEQYF
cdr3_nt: TGTGCCCGCAGTTTAGCGCCGCGACAGAAAGATTACGAGCAGTACTTC

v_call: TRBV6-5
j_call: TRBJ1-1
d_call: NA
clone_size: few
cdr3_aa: CASSSTGWTEAFF
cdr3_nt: TGTGCCAGCAGTAGCACGGGGTGGACTGAAGCTTTCTTT

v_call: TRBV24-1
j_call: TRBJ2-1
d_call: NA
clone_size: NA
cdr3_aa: CAASDFGSDNEQFF
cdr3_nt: TGTGCCGCCAGTGATTTCGGTTCAGACAATGAGCAGTTCTTC

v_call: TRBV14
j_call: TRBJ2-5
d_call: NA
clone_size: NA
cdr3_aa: CASSALGTSWVETQYF
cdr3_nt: TGTGCCAGCAGCGCCCTAGGTACCTCGTGGGTCGAGACCCAGTACTTC

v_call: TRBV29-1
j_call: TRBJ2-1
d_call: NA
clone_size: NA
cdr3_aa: CSVEPLLTAQEAQFF
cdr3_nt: TGCAGCGTTGAACCTTTACTCACGGCTCAAGAGGCGCAGTTCTTC

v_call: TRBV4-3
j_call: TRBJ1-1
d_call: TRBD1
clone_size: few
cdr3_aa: CASSQGDSPTAFF
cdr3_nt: TGCGCCAGCAGCCAAGGGGACAGCCCCACGGCTTTCTTT

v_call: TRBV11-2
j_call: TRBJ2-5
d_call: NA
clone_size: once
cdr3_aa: CATSGPGKETQYF
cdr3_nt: TGTGCCACTTCAGGGCCCGGGAAAGAGACCCAGTACTTC

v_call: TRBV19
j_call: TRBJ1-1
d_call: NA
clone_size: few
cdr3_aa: CASSIWENEAFF
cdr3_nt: TGTGCCAGTAGTATATGGGAAAATGAAGCTTTCTTT

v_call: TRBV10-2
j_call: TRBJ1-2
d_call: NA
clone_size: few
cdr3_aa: CASSDNDYGYTF
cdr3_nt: TGCGCCAGCAGTGATAATGACTATGGCTACACCTTC

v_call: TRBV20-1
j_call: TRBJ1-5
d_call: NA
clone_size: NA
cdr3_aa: CSASFSVDQPQHF
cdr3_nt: TGCAGTGCTAGTTTTTCTGTTGATCAGCCCCAGCATTTT

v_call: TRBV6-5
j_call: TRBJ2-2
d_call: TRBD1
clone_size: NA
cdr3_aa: CASSYQGDSGELFF
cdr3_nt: TGTGCCAGCAGTTACCAGGGGGATTCCGGGGAGCTGTTTTTT

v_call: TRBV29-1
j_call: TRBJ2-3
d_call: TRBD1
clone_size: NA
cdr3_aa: CSVGQENTDTQYF
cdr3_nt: TGCAGCGTCGGACAGGAGAACACAGATACGCAGTATTTT

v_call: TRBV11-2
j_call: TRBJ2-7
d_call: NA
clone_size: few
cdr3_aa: CASSFGGLPEQYF
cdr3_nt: TGTGCCAGCAGCTTTGGGGGACTCCCGGAGCAGTACTTC

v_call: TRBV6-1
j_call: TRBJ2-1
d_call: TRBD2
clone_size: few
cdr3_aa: CASSPWGAVAGYNEQFF
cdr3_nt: TGTGCCAGCAGCCCTTGGGGGGCTGTAGCGGGATACAATGAGCAGTTCTTC

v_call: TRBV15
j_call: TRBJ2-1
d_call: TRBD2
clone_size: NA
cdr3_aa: CATSRGPGLADSYNEQFF
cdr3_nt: TGTGCCACCAGCAGAGGACCGGGACTAGCGGACTCCTACAATGAGCAGTTCTTC

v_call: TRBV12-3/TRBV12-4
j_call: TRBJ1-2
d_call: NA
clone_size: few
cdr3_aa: CASSLLSSYTF
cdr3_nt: TGTGCCAGCAGTTTGCTGTCGAGCTACACCTTC

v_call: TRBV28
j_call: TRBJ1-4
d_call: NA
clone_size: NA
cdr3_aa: CASSFETAGVDATNEKLFF
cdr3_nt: TGTGCCAGCAGTTTTGAGACGGCAGGGGTCGATGCAACTAATGAAAAACTGTTTTTT

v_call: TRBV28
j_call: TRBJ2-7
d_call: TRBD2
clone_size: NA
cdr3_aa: CASKGASGGGSYEQYF
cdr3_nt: TGTGCCAGCAAGGGGGCGAGCGGGGGGGGCTCCTACGAGCAGTACTTC

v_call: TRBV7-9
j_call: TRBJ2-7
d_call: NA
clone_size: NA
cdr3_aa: CASSLAVGIYEQYF
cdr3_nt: TGTGCCAGCAGCTTAGCGGTTGGTATCTACGAGCAGTACTTC

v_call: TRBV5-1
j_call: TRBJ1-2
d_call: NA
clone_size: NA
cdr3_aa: CASSSRQGRLDGYTF
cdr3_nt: TGCGCCAGCAGCTCCCGCCAGGGTAGGTTGGATGGCTACACCTTC

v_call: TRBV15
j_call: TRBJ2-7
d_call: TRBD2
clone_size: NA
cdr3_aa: CATSRAPAGSGEQYF
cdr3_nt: TGTGCCACCAGCAGAGCCCCAGCGGGGAGCGGCGAGCAGTACTTC

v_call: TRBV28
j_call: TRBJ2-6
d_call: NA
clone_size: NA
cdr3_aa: CASSAVSLRLSGANVLTF
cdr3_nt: TGTGCCAGCAGCGCCGTCAGCCTCCGGCTTTCTGGGGCCAACGTCCTGACTTTC

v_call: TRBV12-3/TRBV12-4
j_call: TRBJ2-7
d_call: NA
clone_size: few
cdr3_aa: CASSTGTWGYEQYF
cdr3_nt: TGTGCCAGCAGTACCGGGACATGGGGCTACGAGCAGTACTTC

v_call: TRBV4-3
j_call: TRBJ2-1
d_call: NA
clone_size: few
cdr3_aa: CASSQDGQAGNNGQFF
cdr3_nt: TGCGCCAGCAGCCAAGATGGGCAGGCTGGGAACAATGGGCAGTTCTTC

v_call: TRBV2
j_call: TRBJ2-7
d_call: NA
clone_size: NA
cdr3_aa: CASSEGGTSTYEQYF
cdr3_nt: TGTGCCAGCAGTGAAGGAGGAACTAGCACCTACGAGCAGTACTTC

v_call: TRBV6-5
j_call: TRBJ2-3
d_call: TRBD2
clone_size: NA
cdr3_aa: CASSYTPGSGRTDTQYF
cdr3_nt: TGTGCCAGCAGTTACACTCCGGGTAGCGGGAGAACAGATACGCAGTATTTT

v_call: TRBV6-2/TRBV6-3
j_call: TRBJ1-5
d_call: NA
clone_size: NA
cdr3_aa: CASSSPEYSNQPQHF
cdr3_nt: TGTGCCAGCAGTTCACCGGAATATAGCAATCAGCCCCAGCATTTT

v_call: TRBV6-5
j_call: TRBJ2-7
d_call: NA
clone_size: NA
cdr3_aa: CASSYSEAYEQYF
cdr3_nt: TGTGCCAGCAGTTACTCAGAAGCCTACGAGCAGTACTTC

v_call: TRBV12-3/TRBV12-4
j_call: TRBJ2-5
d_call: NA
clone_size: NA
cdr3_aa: CASTVHGHQETQYF
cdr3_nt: TGTGCCAGCACCGTACACGGGCACCAAGAGACCCAGTACTTC

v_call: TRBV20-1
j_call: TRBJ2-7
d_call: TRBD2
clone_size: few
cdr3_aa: CSAREGLAESYEQYF
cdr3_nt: TGCAGTGCCCGGGAGGGGCTAGCGGAGTCCTACGAGCAGTACTTC